These 24 T cell receptor beta chains originate from one sample sequenced in a study of T cell responses to AZD1222 COVID-19 vaccine (TCRdb year 2021). The sample's time point label, decoded: baseline before first vaccination. What this sample's treatment or condition label stands for: meningococcal conjugate vaccine given as trial control. Library method: the immunoSEQ multiplex PCR assay. In TCRdb, the immuneACCESS table is reduced to in-frame sequences with V and J assigned. These tables do not hold every clone; where another copy was compared, an unresolved V gene accounts for under half, and the others remain unexplained. Across this sample there are approximately 120,000 clones, with roughly 87% seen only once. The ten largest clones take up about 4.2% of the sample. Specimen: peripheral blood, collected on day 0 of MenACWY control vaccination. Every receptor here comes from an adult in good health.

The chain carries TRBV7-6 and TRBJ2-3, with 9 bases lining up with TRBD2. J was trimmed by 2 bases and V by 1 base; bases with no gene match: 10. Germline CDR1 reads SGHVS; CDR2 reads FNYEAQ. This CDR3 has 18 amino acids. CDR3 region: CASSLGVSGGPYTDTQYF. CDR3 nucleotides: TGTGCCAGCAGCTTAGGGGTTAGCGGGGGACCATACACAGATACGCAGTATTTT.

The V and J genes are TRBV28 and TRBJ2-7, with D unresolved. The V gene's germline CDR1 is MDHEN and CDR2 SYDVKM. V shed 3 bases and J shed 0 bases, with 12 bases lying between them. The CDR3 loop spans 15 amino acids. The CDR3 here is CASSFLDPGSYEQYF. The CDR3, as DNA: TGTGCCAGCAGTTTTTTGGACCCTGGCTCCTACGAGCAGTACTTC.

J is TRBJ2-7 and V is TRBV6-4; D not certain. With 5 bases removed from V and 0 bases from J, the gap between germline ends came to 11 bases. The CDR3 extends over 14 amino acids. Per germline, CDR1 MRHNA and CDR2 SNTAGT. DNA of the CDR3: TGTGCCAGCAGTTCCAATCCGAGCTCCTACGAGCAGTACTTC. Its protein product is CASSSNPSSYEQYF.

The sample holds a few counts of this clone. The chain links TRBV21-1 to TRBJ2-5; the tabulated D call, TRBD1, remains unverified against the DNA. TRBV21-1 has pseudogene status. CDR3 length: 17 residues. The CDR3 region has the DNA TGTGCCAGCAACTCAATCAGGGACAGCGAAGGGCAAGAGACCCAGTACTTC. This gives the protein CASNSIRDSEGQETQYF.

The chain uses TRBV4-1 and TRBJ2-2; the D gene could be TRBD1 or TRBD2 (5 bases each). The V end was cut by 8 bases, the J end by 2 bases, with 9 bases between. CDR3 length equals 13 residues. CDR1 MGHRA and CDR2 YSYEKL come from the germline V gene. CDR3 protein: CASGTVNTGELFF. DNA of the CDR3: TGCGCCAGCGGGACGGTTAACACCGGGGAGCTGTTTTTT.

V usage is TRBV11-3 and J usage is TRBJ2-1; 9 bases are a match to TRBD2. V lost 5 bases to trimming and J lost 4 bases; unmatched junction nucleotides: 9. The CDR3 is 16 residues long. Germline V gene data show CDR1 as SGHNT and CDR2 as YENEEA. For the CDR3, the DNA is TGTGCCAGCAGCGCAGTAGGGAGCGGGGGGTACAATGAGCAGTTCTTC. It yields the protein CASSAVGSGGYNEQFF.

The V gene is TRBV11-2, the J gene TRBJ1-6, with 9 positions matching TRBD1. The germline V gene encodes CDR1 SGHAT and CDR2 FQNNGV. Losses at the gene ends were 3 bases for V and 4 bases for J; bases not matched to a gene: 10. The CDR3 is 18 amino acids. CDR3 sequence: CASSFPGTGWRYNSPLHF. Here the CDR3 DNA reads TGTGCCAGCAGCTTTCCCGGGACAGGGTGGCGATATAATTCACCCCTCCACTTT.

Written as DNA, the CDR3 is TGTGCCAGCAGCCCCCGGGGAGCTGAAGCTTTCTTT. Amino acid sequence: CASSPRGAEAFF. The V call is TRBV11-2, the J call TRBJ1-1, with D unresolved. V was cut by 5 bases and J by 6 bases, with 10 bases left in between. This CDR3 has 12 residues. CDR1 and CDR2 from the germline V gene are SGHAT and FQNNGV. Together with reference TRBV11-2 and TRBJ1-1, the CDR3 gives the full variable domain: EAGVAQSPRYKIIEKRQSVAFWCNPISGHATLYWYQQILGQGPKLLIQFQNNGVVDDSQLPKDRFSAERLKGVDSTLKIQPAKLEDSAVYLCASSPRGAEAFFGQGTRLTVV.

The gene calls are TRBV19 and TRBJ1-5, with 11 bases identical to TRBD1. CDR1 and CDR2 (germline): LNHDA, SQIVND (reference sequence). V lost 5 bases, J lost 4 bases, and 25 bases stayed unmatched. The CDR3 has 22 amino acids. CDR3 region: CASSLLPGQYDNRDRGNQPQHF. The CDR3 region has the DNA TGTGCCAGTAGTCTACTCCCAGGACAGTATGATAACCGGGACAGGGGGAATCAGCCCCAGCATTTT.

The gene calls are TRBV30 and TRBJ1-1; D gene ambiguous. Germline lookup yields CDR1 GTSNPN and CDR2 SVGIG (reference sequence). CDR3 length equals 13 residues. The V gene lost 0 bases and the J gene lost 1 base, with 6 bases spanning the gap. As DNA, the CDR3 is TGTGCCTGGAGTGTACTGCCGAACACTGAAGCTTTCTTT. Residues: CAWSVLPNTEAFF.

The V call is TRBV18, the J call TRBJ2-7, with a possible D match to TRBD2 (8 bases). CDR1 is KGHSH, CDR2 LQKENI, per germline. This CDR3 is built from 17 residues. Trimming cost V 3 bases and J 6 bases, with 24 bases left between them. Here the CDR3 DNA reads TGTGCCAGCTCACCTCGGGAGGGACGGACAGGACGTCTCGAGCAGTACTTC. Its protein product is CASSPREGRTGRLEQYF.

The chain employs TRBV7-6 and TRBJ1-4; a weak D match, TRBD1 (5 bases). Germline CDR1 and CDR2: SGHVS and FNYEAQ. The V gene lost 4 bases and the J gene lost 4 bases, with 16 bases spanning the gap. CDR3 length: 16 residues. The CDR3 coding sequence is TGTGCCAGCAGCTATGAGAGAGACAGCTTTAATGAAAAACTGTTTTTT. It codes for CASSYERDSFNEKLFF.

CDR3 region: CASSDSVDRGGYTF. As DNA, the CDR3 is TGTGCCAGCAGTGACTCGGTCGACCGAGGAGGCTACACCTTC. The chain has TRBV2 and TRBJ1-2; no reliable D call. Germline V CDR1 and CDR2: SNHLY, FYNNEI. Trimming took 3 bases from V and 8 from J, leaving 16 bases between them. CDR3 length: 14 residues.

A note on this clone: The sample carries other DNA sequences with the same CDR3. The chain couples TRBV12-3 or TRBV12-4 to TRBJ2-3; unclear D gene. The CDR3 sequence is 11 residues long. V lost 3 bases, J lost 5 bases, and 3 bases lay in between. DNA of the CDR3: TGTGCCAGCAGTTTTGGAGATACGCAGTATTTT. It translates to CASSFGDTQYF.

V is TRBV7-9 and J is TRBJ2-1; D is unresolved. The CDR3 has 16 residues. Trimming removed 4 bases at V and 0 bases at J, with 13 bases between. Germline V CDR1 and CDR2: SEHNR, FQNEAQ (reference sequence). CDR3 region: CASSSPDPTSYNEQFF. For the CDR3, the DNA is TGTGCCAGCAGCTCCCCTGATCCGACCTCCTACAATGAGCAGTTCTTC.

As DNA, the CDR3 is TGTGCCAGCAGCCCCATAACAGGGGGCCTGGATCATGCTTTCTTT. Translated: CASSPITGGLDHAFF. This rearrangement joins TRBV7-2 to TRBJ1-1, with 9 positions matching TRBD1. The germline gives CDR1 SGHTA, CDR2 FQGNSA. Trimming cost V 5 bases and J 11 bases; bases outside gene matches: 15. The CDR3 is made up of 15 amino acids.

For the CDR3, the DNA is TGTGCCAGCTCACCGGCGGTCAGGGCTACCTACGAGCAGTACTTC. Encoded protein: CASSPAVRATYEQYF. The rearrangement links TRBV18 to TRBJ2-7; D perhaps matches TRBD1 (5 bases). Trimming removed 3 bases from V and 2 bases from J, with 14 bases in between. The CDR3 has 15 residues. Germline V lookup: CDR1 KGHSH, CDR2 LQKENI.

This CDR3 reads CASSLGGSAGDNEQFF. The CDR3 nucleotides read TGTGCCAGCAGCTTGGGGGGGAGTGCAGGGGACAATGAGCAGTTCTTC. The chain recombines TRBV5-4 with TRBJ2-1, with D perhaps TRBD1 (6 bases). The CDR3 is 16 residues long. The V end was cut by 0 bases, the J end by 5 bases, with 15 bases between. Germline V gene data show CDR1 as SGHNT and CDR2 as YYREEE (reference sequence).

The sample holds a few counts of this clone. The chain links TRBV21-1 to TRBJ2-1; TRBD1 is the table's D call, not checked against the DNA. TRBV21-1 is a pseudogene segment. The CDR3 consists of 13 residues. Here the CDR3 DNA reads TGTGCCACCACCGGGACAGGGGGAAATGAGCAGTTCTTC. Amino acid sequence: CATTGTGGNEQFF.

The chain has TRBV5-1 and TRBJ1-6; 7 positions agree with TRBD1. CDR3 length: 16 residues. Germline V lookup: CDR1 SGHRS, CDR2 YFSETQ. With V trimmed by 5 bases and J by 4 bases, 9 bases remained unmatched. Written as DNA, the CDR3 is TGCGCCAGCAGTAGGGACAGCCCAAATTATAATTCACCCCTCCACTTT. This translates into CASSRDSPNYNSPLHF.

This clone was observed once. The chain recombines TRBV21-1 with TRBJ1-6. TRBV21-1 is an annotated pseudogene. The CDR3 runs to 16 residues. This CDR3 reads CASSKHPSSYNSPLHF. The CDR3 nucleotides are TGTGCCAGCAGCAAACACCCGAGCTCCTATAATTCACCCCTCCACTTT.

The chain uses TRBV2 and TRBJ2-3; the D gene is possibly TRBD2 (5 bases). Germline CDR1 is SNHLY and CDR2 is FYNNEI. The CDR3 spans 14 residues. V was shortened by 5 bases and J by 0 bases, with 9 bases between the two germline ends. The CDR3 DNA follows: TGTGCCAGCAGTCCAAGCGGAAGCACAGATACGCAGTATTTT. It codes for CASSPSGSTDTQYF.

The J gene is TRBJ2-7, the V gene TRBV5-6, with 11 bases matching TRBD1. The CDR3 sequence is 17 residues long. Germline-derived CDR1 and CDR2 are SGHDT and YYEEEE. J gave up 4 bases and V 3 bases, and 12 bases lay outside the gene matches. CDR3 DNA: TGTGCCAGCAGCTACCGGACAGGGGGCTTTGTAATATACGAGCAGTACGTC. This sequence encodes CASSYRTGGFVIYEQYV.

The chain uses TRBV6-4 and TRBJ2-1, with 7 bases matching TRBD2. V trimming: 5 bases; J trimming: 8 bases; junction bases outside the gene matches: 9. Germline assignment: CDR1 MRHNA and CDR2 SNTAGT. The CDR3 runs 14 residues. For the CDR3, the DNA is TGTGCCAGCAGTTTCAGTGACACTAGCGATGAGCAGTTCTTC. Translated: CASSFSDTSDEQFF.